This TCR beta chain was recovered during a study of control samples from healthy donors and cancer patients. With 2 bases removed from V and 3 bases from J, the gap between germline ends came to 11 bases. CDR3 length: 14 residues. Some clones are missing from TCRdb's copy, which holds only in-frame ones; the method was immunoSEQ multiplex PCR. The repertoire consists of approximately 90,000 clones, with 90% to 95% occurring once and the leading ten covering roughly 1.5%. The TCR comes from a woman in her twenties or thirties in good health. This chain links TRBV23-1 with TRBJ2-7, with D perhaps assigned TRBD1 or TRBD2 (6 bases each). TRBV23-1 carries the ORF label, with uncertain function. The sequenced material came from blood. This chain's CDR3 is CASSQRTAGYEQYF. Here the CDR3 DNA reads TGCGCCAGCAGTCAAAGGACAGCGGGCTACGAGCAGTACTTC.